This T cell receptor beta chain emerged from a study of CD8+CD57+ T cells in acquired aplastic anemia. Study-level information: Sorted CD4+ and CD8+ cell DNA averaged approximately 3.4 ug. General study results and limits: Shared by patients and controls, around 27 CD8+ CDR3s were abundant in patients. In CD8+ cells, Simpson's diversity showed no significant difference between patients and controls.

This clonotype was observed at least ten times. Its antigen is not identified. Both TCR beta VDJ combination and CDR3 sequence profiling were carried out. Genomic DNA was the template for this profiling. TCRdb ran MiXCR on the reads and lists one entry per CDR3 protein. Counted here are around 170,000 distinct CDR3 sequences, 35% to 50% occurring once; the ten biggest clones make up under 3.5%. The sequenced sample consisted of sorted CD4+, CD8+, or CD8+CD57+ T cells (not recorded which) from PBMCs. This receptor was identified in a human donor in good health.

CDR3 sequence: CASSQELSGRAPYEQYF. CDR3 nucleotide sequence: TGTGCCAGCAGCCAAGAGCTAAGCGGGAGGGCCCCCTACGAGCAGTACTTC. The V gene is TRBV3-1, the J gene TRBJ2-7, with 10 positions matching TRBD2. The CDR3 sequence is 17 residues long. V shed 0 bases and J 2 bases; nucleotides not matched to a gene: 7. CDR1 and CDR2 from the germline V gene are LGHDT and YNNKEL (reference sequence).